These 24 T cell receptor beta chains came from one sample sequenced in a study of CD8+ T cells in alopecia areata. Following RNA extraction, reverse transcription yielded cDNA that acted as the sequencing template. Sequenced by immunoSEQ multiplex PCR; TCRdb stores in-frame clones only, minus some. This table has approximately 66,000 clones, roughly 60% appearing once. The source was CD8+ T cells sorted from blood, collected at week 0. Receptors were obtained from a human donor with alopecia areata.

At least ten counts were recorded for this clone. Other nucleotide sequences from this sample produce the same CDR3. V usage is TRBV5-1 and J usage is TRBJ2-7; D not resolved. Germline values: CDR1 SGHRS, CDR2 YFSETQ. The V end was cut by 0 bases, the J end by 2 bases, with 6 bases between. The CDR3 is made up of 13 amino acids. The CDR3 sequence: CASSLGSPYEQYF. The CDR3 bases are TGCGCCAGCAGCTTGGGGAGTCCCTACGAGCAGTACTTC.

The chain couples TRBV5-6 to TRBJ1-2, with 7 positions matching TRBD1. The V gene's germline CDR1 is SGHDT and CDR2 YYEEEE. CDR3 length: 13 amino acids. The trim removed 3 bases at V and 6 bases at J, leaving 5 bases unmatched. The CDR3 is CASSSTGPNGYTF. The CDR3 bases are TGTGCCAGCAGCTCGACAGGGCCGAATGGCTACACCTTC. The entire variable domain, with the rest obtained from reference TRBV5-6 and TRBJ1-2, is as follows: DAGVTQSPTHLIKTRGQQVTLRCSPKSGHDTVSWYQQALGQGPQFIFQYYEEEERQRGNFPDRFSGHQFPNYSSELNVNALLLGDSALYLCASSSTGPNGYTFGSGTRLTVV.

The chain is built from TRBV23-1 and TRBJ2-7, with D possibly matching TRBD1 (6 bases). TRBV23-1 is reported as an ORF; its role is uncertain. The CDR3 totals 16 residues. V shed 2 bases and J shed 2 bases, with 16 bases lying between them. The CDR3 loop reads CASSQTTGRVAYEQYF. The DNA for the CDR3 is TGCGCCAGCAGTCAAACCACAGGGCGCGTTGCCTACGAGCAGTACTTC.

This clone came up a few times. The chain links TRBV29-1 to TRBJ2-1, with D perhaps matching TRBD1 (5 bases). Per germline, CDR1 SQVTM and CDR2 ANQGSEA. The ends were cut back, 3 bases at V and 7 bases at J, with 16 bases in the middle. The CDR3 is 14 residues long. The CDR3 is CSVDEAGNRNEQFF. The DNA for the CDR3 is TGCAGCGTTGACGAGGCAGGGAATAGGAATGAGCAGTTCTTC.

The chain employs TRBV7-2 and TRBJ2-7, with 8 nucleotides matching TRBD2. V shed 7 bases and J 2 bases; nucleotides not matched to a gene: 7. The CDR3 is 14 residues long. In germline, CDR1 is SGHTA, CDR2 FQGNSA. CDR3 region: CASTVAGFPYEQYF. The CDR3, as DNA: TGTGCCAGCACCGTAGCGGGATTCCCCTACGAGCAGTACTTC.

The chain has TRBV27 and TRBJ2-1; tentative D call: TRBD1 (6 bases). Germline assignment: CDR1 MNHEY and CDR2 SMNVEV (reference sequence). Trimming stripped 4 bases from V and 0 bases from J, with 10 bases between. This CDR3 comprises 15 residues. The CDR3 is CASSSTGSSYNEQFF. CDR3 sequence (DNA): TGTGCCAGCAGTTCCACAGGGAGCTCCTACAATGAGCAGTTCTTC.

By share, this clone counts as medium-sized (0.01 to 0.1%). V is TRBV28 and J is TRBJ1-5; 8 positions agree with TRBD1. V lost 6 bases and J lost 6; bases outside the gene matches: 13. The CDR3 consists of 16 residues. Germline CDR1 reads MDHEN; CDR2 reads SYDVKM. CDR3 region: CASSPRQGKVGQPQHF. CDR3 sequence (DNA): TGTGCCAGCAGCCCAAGACAGGGGAAGGTCGGTCAGCCCCAGCATTTT.

The rearrangement joins TRBV5-4 to TRBJ2-1; possible D gene TRBD2, 6 bases. Germline V lookup: CDR1 SGHNT, CDR2 YYREEE (reference sequence). This CDR3 region has 14 residues. V was shortened by 0 bases and J by 7 bases, with 11 bases between the two germline ends. This CDR3 reads CASSLDGGRNEQFF. CDR3 bases: TGTGCCAGCAGCTTGGATGGGGGGAGGAATGAGCAGTTCTTC.

This CDR3 is CARMSEAGYTF. The CDR3 region has the DNA TGTGCCAGAATGTCCGAGGCTGGCTACACCTTC. The chain couples TRBV2 to TRBJ1-2; D not resolved. Trimming shortened V by 9 bases and J by 7 bases, and 12 bases separated the two germline ends. The length of the CDR3 is 11 residues. Germline assignment: CDR1 SNHLY and CDR2 FYNNEI.

This clone showed up just a few times. This rearrangement joins TRBV5-5 to TRBJ2-3; tentatively, D is TRBD2 (6 bases). V was clipped by 4 bases and J by 0 bases, with 15 bases between them. This CDR3 comprises 16 residues. Germline V gene sequence: CDR1 SGHKS, CDR2 YYEKEE (reference sequence). In DNA, the CDR3 is TGTGCCAGCAGCGCGGAGGACTACCTGAGCACAGATACGCAGTATTTT. This encodes CASSAEDYLSTDTQYF.

This rearrangement joins TRBV7-9 to TRBJ2-3; 13 bases are a match to TRBD2. This CDR3 has 17 residues. V was pared by 4 bases and J by 6 bases, with 10 bases of the junction left unmatched. Per the germline V gene, CDR1 is SEHNR and CDR2 is FQNEAQ (reference sequence). The CDR3 nucleotides read TGTGCCAGCAGCTCAAGTCCGGGACTAGCGGGGACGGATACGCAGTATTTT. It codes for CASSSSPGLAGTDTQYF.

The V gene is TRBV30, the J gene TRBJ1-1, with TRBD1 as a possible D gene (6 bases). The CDR3 runs to 15 residues. The germline gives CDR1 GTSNPN, CDR2 SVGIG (reference sequence). V shed 3 bases and J shed 5 bases, with 19 bases lying between them. CDR3 amino acids: CAWSFPGEWRTEAFF. CDR3 nucleotide sequence: TGTGCCTGGAGCTTCCCAGGGGAGTGGAGAACTGAAGCTTTCTTT.

The CDR3 here is CASSEQGGGANVLTF. CDR3 sequence (DNA): TGTGCCAGCAGCGAACAAGGAGGTGGGGCCAACGTCCTGACTTTC. This chain uses TRBV13 with TRBJ2-6; D may be TRBD2 (5 bases). This CDR3 has 15 amino acids. Per the germline V gene, CDR1 is PRHDT and CDR2 is FYEKMQ (reference sequence). V gave up 5 bases and J gave up 3 bases, with 11 bases separating them.

The CDR3: CASSFGTSGREETQYF. DNA of the CDR3: TGTGCCAGCAGTTTTGGAACTAGCGGGAGGGAAGAGACCCAGTACTTC. This chain connects TRBV28 to TRBJ2-5; 13 nucleotides agree with TRBD2. The V gene end was trimmed by 3 bases and the J gene end by 3 bases; junction bases not matched to a gene: 4. The CDR3 consists of 16 residues. CDR1 and CDR2 (germline): MDHEN, SYDVKM. The entire variable domain, with the rest obtained from reference TRBV28 and TRBJ2-5, is as follows: DVKVTQSSRYLVKRTGEKVFLECVQDMDHENMFWYRQDPGLGLRLIYFSYDVKMKEKGDIPEGYSVSREKKERFSLILESASTNQTSMYLCASSFGTSGREETQYFGPGTRLLVL.

V gene TRBV13 combines with J gene TRBJ2-6; 7 bases are shared with TRBD1. Germline values: CDR1 PRHDT, CDR2 FYEKMQ (reference sequence). There are 17 residues in the CDR3. V lost 3 bases, J lost 0 bases, and 5 bases stayed unmatched. The CDR3 DNA reads TGTGCCAGCAGCTTCGGGACAGCTCCCTCTGGGGCCAACGTCCTGACTTTC. Amino acid sequence: CASSFGTAPSGANVLTF.

This rearrangement joins TRBV15 to TRBJ2-6; the D gene is possibly TRBD2 (6 bases). CDR3 length: 15 amino acids. V lost 3 bases and J lost 4, with 10 bases in between. CDR1 is LNHNV, CDR2 YYDKDF, per germline (reference sequence). CDR3 DNA sequence: TGTGCCACCAGCAGGACGGGAGCGGGGGCCAACGTCCTGACTTTC. It specifies CATSRTGAGANVLTF.

The genes are TRBV2 and TRBJ2-1, with 11 bases that match TRBD2. Germline CDR1 and CDR2: SNHLY and FYNNEI. The CDR3 is 15 amino acids. The trim removed 6 bases at V and 4 bases at J, leaving 5 bases unmatched. The CDR3 nucleotides are TGTGCCAGCAGCGATACTAGCGGGAGTTACAATGAGCAGTTCTTC. It yields the protein CASSDTSGSYNEQFF. Full variable domain (rest looked up from reference TRBV2 and TRBJ2-1): EPEVTQTPSHQVTQMGQEVILRCVPISNHLYFYWYRQILGQKVEFLVSFYNNEISEKSEIFDDQFSVERPDGSNFTLKIRSTKLEDSAMYFCASSDTSGSYNEQFFGPGTRLTVL.

This clone was seen a single time. The V call is TRBV27, the J call TRBJ2-5, with D perhaps TRBD1 or TRBD2 (5 bases each). The CDR3 spans 14 residues. Germline V gene sequence: CDR1 MNHEY, CDR2 SMNVEV (reference sequence). V gave up 5 bases and J gave up 6 bases, with 16 bases separating them. The DNA of the CDR3 is TGTGCCAGCAGTCCGACTCCCCCGGGGCAGACCCAGTACTTC. It specifies CASSPTPPGQTQYF.

This sequence joins TRBV15 and TRBJ1-2; tentative D call: TRBD1 (5 bases). Germline V CDR1 and CDR2: LNHNV, YYDKDF (reference sequence). V gave up 1 base and J gave up 6 bases, with 15 bases separating them. The CDR3 runs 15 residues. The CDR3 region is CATSRVFQGADGYTF. In DNA, the CDR3 is TGTGCCACCAGCAGAGTTTTCCAGGGCGCTGATGGCTACACCTTC.

The chain's CDR3 is CSGTGHTYEQYF. The CDR3 region has the DNA TGCAGCGGTACAGGACACACCTACGAGCAGTACTTC. The chain joins TRBV29-1 to TRBJ2-7; D possibly corresponds to TRBD1 (5 bases). The CDR3 length is 12 residues. The germline V gene has CDR1 SQVTM and CDR2 ANQGSEA. V lost 7 bases and J 2 bases, leaving 12 bases between the germline ends.

This clone has more than one count but fewer than ten. This sequence joins TRBV5-1 and TRBJ2-7; D unclear. Looked up from germline, CDR1 is SGHRS and CDR2 is YFSETQ. The CDR3 totals 14 residues. Between the trimmed V and J ends, which lost 4 bases and 3 bases, there was a span of 14 bases. CDR3 loop: CASSITSGFYEQYF. The CDR3 coding sequence is TGCGCCAGCAGCATAACCTCCGGGTTCTACGAGCAGTACTTC.

This CDR3 is CASSLRPGPTDTQYF. The CDR3 bases are TGCGCCAGCAGCTTGAGACCGGGACCCACAGATACGCAGTATTTT. The chain employs TRBV5-1 and TRBJ2-3; D could derive from TRBD1 or TRBD2 (5 bases each). The CDR3 runs 15 residues. The V gene's germline CDR1 is SGHRS and CDR2 YFSETQ. Trimming left V 1 base short and J 2 bases short, with 11 bases between.

As to this clone: This same CDR3 is encoded by further DNA sequences in the sample. The chain is built from TRBV7-9 and TRBJ2-1, with D perhaps TRBD1 (6 bases). V dropped 2 bases and J dropped 7 bases, with 15 bases sitting between them. The CDR3 totals 15 residues. Per the germline V gene, CDR1 is SEHNR and CDR2 is FQNEAQ (reference sequence). The CDR3 reads CASSLPHRVGNEQFF. The CDR3 DNA reads as TGTGCCAGCAGCTTACCGCACAGGGTAGGGAATGAGCAGTTCTTC.

The chain links TRBV19 to TRBJ1-5, with D possibly matching TRBD1 (5 bases). Germline lookup yields CDR1 LNHDA and CDR2 SQIVND (reference sequence). Deletions cut 5 bases from V and 4 bases from J, with 12 bases between. The length of the CDR3 is 14 residues. This CDR3 reads CASSAGLWNQPQHF. In DNA, the CDR3 is TGTGCCAGTAGTGCAGGGCTATGGAATCAGCCCCAGCATTTT.